One and the same sample provided the 24 T cell receptor beta chains below, sequenced in a study of T cells after yellow fever vaccination. A single record per CDR3 protein comes from TCRdb applying MiXCR to the 5' RACE reads. The table includes around 360,000 distinct CDR3 sequences, more than 9% detected once. The sequences come from PBMCs, collected on the day of the first yellow fever vaccination. These receptors originate from a man aged 18-30 years who received the YFV17D yellow fever vaccine.

The rearrangement joins TRBV5-6 to TRBJ2-1, with D possibly being TRBD2 (5 bases). The CDR3 extends over 14 amino acids. The ends were cut back, 6 bases at V and 0 bases at J, with 10 bases in the middle. The germline V gene has CDR1 SGHDT and CDR2 YYEEEE. The CDR3: CASTWTGSYNEQFF. CDR3 sequence (DNA): TGTGCCAGCACCTGGACTGGCTCCTACAATGAGCAGTTCTTC.

The chain recombines TRBV5-4 with TRBJ1-6, with 9 bases that match TRBD1. CDR3 length: 14 residues. The V and J ends lost 4 bases and 11 bases, in that order; junction bases with no gene match: 7. In germline, CDR1 is SGHNT, CDR2 YYREEE (reference sequence). The CDR3 protein is CASSRTGESAPLHF. CDR3 DNA sequence: TGTGCCAGCAGCCGGACAGGGGAGTCGGCACCCCTCCACTTT.

The rearrangement uses TRBV4-1 and TRBJ1-6, with D perhaps matching TRBD1 (6 bases). Germline loops: CDR1 MGHRA, CDR2 YSYEKL. The CDR3 runs to 14 residues. The V end was cut by 3 bases, the J end by 9 bases, with 12 bases between. DNA for the CDR3: TGCGCCAGCAGCCAGGTACAGGGAACTTCACCCCTCCACTTT. This codes for CASSQVQGTSPLHF.

The J gene is TRBJ2-1, the V gene TRBV4-2; the D call may be TRBD1 or TRBD2 (6 bases each). CDR1 and CDR2 (germline): LGHNA, YNFKEQ. With 4 bases removed from V and 8 bases from J, the gap between germline ends came to 18 bases. The CDR3 runs 15 residues. In DNA form, the CDR3 reads TGTGCCAGCAGCCCCCATTGGGGGGCAGTCGATGAGCAGTTCTTC. This gives the protein CASSPHWGAVDEQFF.

This clonotype was seen more than once but under ten times. The V gene is TRBV14, the J gene TRBJ2-7; TRBD1 aligns across 7 bases. Germline lookup yields CDR1 SGHDN and CDR2 FVKESK. The CDR3 sequence is 12 residues long. V lost 4 bases, J lost 7 bases, and 4 bases stayed unmatched. CDR3 in amino acids: CASSRDSREQYF. CDR3 nucleotide sequence: TGTGCCAGCAGCCGGGACAGCAGGGAGCAGTACTTC.

V gene TRBV15 combines with J gene TRBJ2-4; D uncertain. Looked up from germline, CDR1 is LNHNV and CDR2 is YYDKDF (reference sequence). V was pared by 4 bases and J by 0 bases, with 7 bases between. The CDR3 totals 14 residues. The CDR3 sequence: CATSTGLAKNIQYF. The CDR3 DNA reads as TGTGCCACCAGCACAGGTCTAGCCAAAAACATTCAGTACTTC.

This rearrangement joins TRBV7-9 to TRBJ2-3, with 7 bases lining up with TRBD1. Germline assignment: CDR1 SEHNR and CDR2 FQNEAQ (reference sequence). V lost 5 bases, J lost 2 bases, and 7 bases stayed unmatched. CDR3 length equals 15 residues. CDR3 sequence (DNA): TGTGCCAGCAGCCAGACAGGGACGGCCACAGATACGCAGTATTTT. Its translation: CASSQTGTATDTQYF.

This clonotype was counted a few times. V is TRBV5-1 and J is TRBJ2-5, with unresolved D. This CDR3 is built from 15 residues. Germline CDR1 is SGHRS and CDR2 is YFSETQ. V was pared by 0 bases and J by 0 bases, with 9 bases between. The CDR3 DNA reads TGCGCCAGCAGCTTGGGTCACGGAAACCAAGAGACCCAGTACTTC. Translated, it gives CASSLGHGNQETQYF.

This clonotype was detected only a few times. The gene calls are TRBV6-5 and TRBJ2-7; 11 nucleotides line up with TRBD2. Looked up from germline, CDR1 is MNHEY and CDR2 is SVGAGI. J was trimmed by 0 bases and V by 2 bases; bases with no gene match: 9. This CDR3 contains 18 residues. CDR3 sequence: CASSYTASGGPSSYEQYF. In nucleotides, the CDR3 is TGTGCCAGCAGTTACACCGCTAGCGGGGGGCCCAGCTCCTACGAGCAGTACTTC.

This clonotype was picked up many times. The V and J genes are TRBV7-2 and TRBJ2-7; 7 nucleotides agree with TRBD1. Germline assignment: CDR1 SGHTA and CDR2 FQGNSA. CDR3 length: 13 amino acids. Unmatched junction bases numbered 1, after V lost 3 bases and J lost 2 bases. The CDR3 reads CASSFDRAYEQYV. The CDR3 nucleotides read TGTGCCAGCAGCTTCGACAGGGCCTACGAGCAGTACGTC.

This clonotype was detected only a few times. This chain uses TRBV20-1 with TRBJ1-1; D is undetermined. Germline loops: CDR1 DFQATT, CDR2 SNEGSKA (reference sequence). Trimming removed 0 bases from V and 1 base from J, with 9 bases in between. The CDR3 is made up of 14 amino acids. This chain's CDR3 is CSARDRGKNTEAFF. DNA of the CDR3: TGCAGTGCTAGAGATCGAGGCAAGAACACTGAAGCTTTCTTT.

A word on this clonotype: The junction differs from germline at one of its ends, possibly a read error. This chain links TRBV6-2 or TRBV6-3 with TRBJ1-5; a possible D gene is TRBD1 (6 bases). The CDR3 contains 16 residues. The germline gives CDR1 MNHEY, CDR2 SVGEGT. This CDR3 reads CASSYLGTRGNQRQHF. DNA of the CDR3: TGTGCCAGCAGTTACTTGGGGACACGGGGCAATCAGCGCCAGCATTTT.

The chain couples TRBV29-1 to TRBJ1-2; TRBD1 aligns across 7 bases. The V gene end was trimmed by 2 bases and the J gene end by 6 bases; junction bases not matched to a gene: 9. The length of the CDR3 is 14 residues. Per germline, CDR1 SQVTM and CDR2 ANQGSEA. In DNA, the CDR3 is TGCAGCGTTGAATGGAGCCAGGGGGATAATGGCTACACCTTC. Protein sequence: CSVEWSQGDNGYTF.

This clonotype appeared once. The chain's CDR3 is CASSDGQGDRETQYF. In nucleotides, the CDR3 is TGCGCCAGCAGCGACGGACAGGGGGACCGGGAGACCCAGTACTTC. This chain joins TRBV5-1 and TRBJ2-5; TRBD1 matches at 10 bases. V gave up 4 bases and J gave up 5 bases; unmatched junction bases: 8. CDR3 length: 15 amino acids. Germline V lookup: CDR1 SGHRS, CDR2 YFSETQ.

The chain combines TRBV2 with TRBJ2-7, with 8 bases matching TRBD1. J gave up 0 bases and V 4 bases, and 5 bases lay outside the gene matches. Germline loops: CDR1 SNHLY, CDR2 FYNNEI. There are 15 residues in the CDR3. In DNA form, the CDR3 reads TGTGCCAGCAGTGGGACAGGGCCGAGCTCCTACGAGCAGTACGTC. It specifies CASSGTGPSSYEQYV.

V and J are TRBV4-3 and TRBJ2-1; D tentatively fits TRBD1 or TRBD2 (5 bases each). The CDR3 consists of 16 residues. Germline V CDR1 and CDR2: LGHNA, YSLEER. The germline V and J ends were trimmed by 4 bases and 0 bases, with 13 bases remaining between them. The CDR3 DNA reads as TGCGCCAGCAGCCGAGGGACGGGGAGCTCCTACAATGAGCAGTTCTTC. Protein product: CASSRGTGSSYNEQFF.

This clonotype has more than one count but fewer than ten. This rearrangement joins TRBV9 to TRBJ2-1; D is ambiguous. Trimming shortened V by 1 base and J by 0 bases, and 5 bases separated the two germline ends. CDR1 and CDR2 (germline): SGDLS, YYNGEE. The CDR3 runs 14 residues. In DNA form, the CDR3 reads TGTGCCAGCAGCGTAACTATCTCCTACAATGAGCAGTTCTTC. It encodes CASSVTISYNEQFF.

The chain couples TRBV6-1 to TRBJ2-7; D ambiguous. The CDR3 has 15 residues. From germline, CDR1 is MNHNS and CDR2 SASEGT. V lost 3 bases and J lost 0, with 12 bases in between. Written as DNA, the CDR3 is TGTGCCAGCAGTGACCCGCAGAGGAGCTCCTACGAGCAGTACTTC. It encodes CASSDPQRSSYEQYF.

This clonotype showed up just a few times. The chain has TRBV6-2 or TRBV6-3 and TRBJ1-5; D uncertain. This CDR3 spans 14 amino acids. V was clipped by 9 bases and J by 2 bases, with 14 bases between them. The V gene's germline CDR1 is MNHEY and CDR2 SVGEGT. The DNA for the CDR3 is TGTGCCAGTAAGATGACGGTCGGCAATCAGCCCCAGCATTTT. Its protein product is CASKMTVGNQPQHF.

V and J are TRBV20-1 and TRBJ2-3; TRBD2 agrees at 11 bases. The CDR3 loop spans 15 amino acids. J was trimmed by 2 bases and V by 3 bases; bases with no gene match: 4. Germline V lookup: CDR1 DFQATT, CDR2 SNEGSKA (reference sequence). The CDR3 sequence is CSARGTSGFTDTQYF. The CDR3 DNA reads TGCAGTGCTAGGGGGACTAGCGGCTTCACAGATACGCAGTATTTT.

The rearrangement uses TRBV7-2 and TRBJ2-7; D possibly matches TRBD1 or TRBD2 (6 bases each). Germline-derived CDR1 and CDR2 are SGHTA and FQGNSA. The CDR3 consists of 17 residues. The V end was cut by 1 base, the J end by 0 bases, with 16 bases between. The CDR3 spells CASSLVGGTFNSYEQYF. In nucleotides, the CDR3 is TGTGCCAGCAGCTTAGTCGGCGGGACATTTAACTCCTACGAGCAGTACTTC. The variable domain in full, with the rest retrieved from reference TRBV7-2 and TRBJ2-7, is GAGVSQSPSNKVTEKGKDVELRCDPISGHTALYWYRQSLGQGLEFLIYFQGNSAPDKSGLPSDRFSAERTGGSVSTLTIQRTQQEDSAVYLCASSLVGGTFNSYEQYFGPGTRLTVT.

This chain links TRBV20-1 with TRBJ2-1, with D possibly being TRBD1 or TRBD2 (5 bases each). This CDR3 is 18 amino acids long. The V and J ends lost 4 bases and 7 bases respectively, with 29 bases between them. CDR1 and CDR2 from the germline V gene are DFQATT and SNEGSKA (reference sequence). CDR3 DNA sequence: TGCAGTGCTAACGGGGCCAGCCCCCTTTACCATTATATGAATGAGCAGTTCTTC. It specifies CSANGASPLYHYMNEQFF.

This clonotype was seen at least ten times. The chain joins TRBV10-2 to TRBJ1-1, with a weak D call TRBD1 (6 bases). Looked up from germline, CDR1 is WSHSY and CDR2 is SAAADI. The CDR3 totals 15 residues. Deletions cut 3 bases from V and 4 bases from J, with 15 bases between. The CDR3 spells CASSDWGQGRTEAFF. In DNA form, the CDR3 reads TGCGCCAGCAGTGATTGGGGCCAGGGGCGCACTGAAGCTTTCTTT.

Note on this clonotype: One end of the junction does not line up with germline, which may come from a read error. The genes are TRBV4-1 and TRBJ2-4; D gene ambiguous. The CDR3 has 15 amino acids. Germline CDR1 MGHRA, CDR2 YSYEKL. CDR3 DNA sequence: TGCGCCAGCAGCAAAGAGGAACGGTGGGCAGGCATTCAGTACTTC. Protein: CASSKEERWAGIQYF.